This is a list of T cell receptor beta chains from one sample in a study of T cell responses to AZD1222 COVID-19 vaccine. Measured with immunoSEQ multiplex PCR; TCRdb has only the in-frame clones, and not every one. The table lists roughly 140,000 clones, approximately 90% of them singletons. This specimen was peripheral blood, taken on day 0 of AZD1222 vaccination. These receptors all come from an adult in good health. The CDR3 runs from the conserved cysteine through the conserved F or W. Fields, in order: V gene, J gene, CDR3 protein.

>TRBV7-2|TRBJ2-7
CASSPWDSYEQYF
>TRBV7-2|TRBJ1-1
CASSLGYGTDEAFF
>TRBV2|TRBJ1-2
CASSGGGGNGYGYTF
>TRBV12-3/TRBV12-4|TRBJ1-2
CASSFAKVAGYTF
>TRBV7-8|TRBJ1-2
CASSLGTANYGYTF
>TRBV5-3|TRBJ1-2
CARSPDRAGGYTF
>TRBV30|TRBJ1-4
CAWSVEGTTNEKLFF
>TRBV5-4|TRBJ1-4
CASSILPGEKLFF
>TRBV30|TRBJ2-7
CAWSVTGYEQYF
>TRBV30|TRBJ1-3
CAIEQAEGNTIYF
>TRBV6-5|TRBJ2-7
CASSTPVAPYEQYF
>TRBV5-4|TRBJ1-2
CASSFTANYGYTF
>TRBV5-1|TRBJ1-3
CASTLGGAFSGNTIYF
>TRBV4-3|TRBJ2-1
CASSHQSRTGHNEQFF
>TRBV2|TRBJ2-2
CASSGTFRTGELFF
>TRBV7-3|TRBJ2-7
CASSPGGGSREQYF
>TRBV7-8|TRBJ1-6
CASSRGTGSPLHF
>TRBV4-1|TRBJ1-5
CASSFRQNNQPQHF
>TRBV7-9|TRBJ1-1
CASRPRNGTGGGKVTEAFF
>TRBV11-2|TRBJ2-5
CASSLIGETQYF
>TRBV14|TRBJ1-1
CASSEFMNTEAFF
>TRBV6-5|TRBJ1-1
CASSYRGAPNTEAFF
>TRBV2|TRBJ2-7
CASLAAGIEQYF
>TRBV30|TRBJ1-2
CAWSADTFYGYTF
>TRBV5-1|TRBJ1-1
CASRDLGGAEAFF
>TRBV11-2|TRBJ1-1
CASSLEVAARYTEAFF
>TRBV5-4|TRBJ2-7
CASSFFSGDSYEQYF
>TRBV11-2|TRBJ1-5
CASSRTGTADQPQHF
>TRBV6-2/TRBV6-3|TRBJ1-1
CASSYWGEGTEAFF
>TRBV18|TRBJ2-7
CASSPGQGIDEQYF
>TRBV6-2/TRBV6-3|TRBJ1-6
CASSVMSLPLHF
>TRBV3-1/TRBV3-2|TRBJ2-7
CASSQRGGPYEQYF
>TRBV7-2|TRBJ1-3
CASSLGVSGNTIYF
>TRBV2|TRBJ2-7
CASSAGPRQRYEQYF
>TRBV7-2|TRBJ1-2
CASNPTGNYGYTF
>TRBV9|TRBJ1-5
CASPLGTGQPQHF
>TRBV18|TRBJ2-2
CASSPTALKTGELFF
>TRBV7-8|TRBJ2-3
CASSLRTGSTDTQYF
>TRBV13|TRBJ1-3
CASSSGSYSGNTIYF
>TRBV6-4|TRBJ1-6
CASSESGNNSPLHF